This passage covers 20 T cell receptor beta chains from one sample sequenced in a study of beta chain features in type 1 diabetes. These receptors' antigens are unknown. Expressed TCRB transcripts were sequenced, since all the RNA that had been isolated was reverse transcribed. TCRdb's table, derived via immunoSEQ multiplex PCR, lists solely in-frame clones and lacks some. The repertoire consists of 200,000 to 250,000 clones, with approximately 13% occurring once and the leading ten covering 0.019%. Study outcomes and limitations: The study found moderately but significantly shorter TCRB CDR3s in all four CD4+ subsets of Type 1 diabetes patients.

Sequencing was performed on naive CD4+ T cells from blood. These receptors were obtained from a man in his thirties or forties with type 1 diabetes.

This sequence joins TRBV29-1 and TRBJ1-2; D remains ambiguous. V dropped 2 bases and J dropped 1 base, with 17 bases sitting between them. CDR3 length: 16 amino acids. Germline values: CDR1 SQVTM, CDR2 ANQGSEA. The DNA for the CDR3 is TGCAGCGTTGAACCCCCCCGACGTGGGCTTAACTATGGCTACACCTTC. It yields the protein CSVEPPRRGLNYGYTF.

This clone has a handful of counts. The chain joins TRBV7-9 to TRBJ2-1; a possible D gene is TRBD2 (5 bases). V lost 8 bases and J lost 4, with 21 bases in between. The CDR3 is 16 residues long. CDR1 is SEHNR, CDR2 FQNEAQ, per germline (reference sequence). The CDR3 DNA reads as TGTGCCAGCGCAACGGGGAGTAACCCGAATTACAATGAGCAGTTCTTC. It codes for CASATGSNPNYNEQFF.

This clone has a handful of counts. This chain connects TRBV19 to TRBJ2-7; D is perhaps TRBD2 (6 bases). Germline CDR1 LNHDA, CDR2 SQIVND (reference sequence). The CDR3 totals 15 residues. V lost 5 bases, J lost 4 bases, and 18 bases lay in between. The CDR3 DNA reads as TGTGCCAGTAGTTCCCTGGACTCGGAGGGTTACGAGCAGTACTTC. Residues: CASSSLDSEGYEQYF.

This clone turned up a few times. V is TRBV19 and J is TRBJ1-2, with D unresolved. Germline V gene data show CDR1 as LNHDA and CDR2 as SQIVND (reference sequence). There are 15 residues in the CDR3. The V gene lost 3 bases and the J gene lost 8 bases, with 19 bases spanning the gap. CDR3 in amino acids: CASSIGGTIEVGYTF. In DNA, the CDR3 is TGTGCCAGTAGTATTGGAGGAACCATAGAGGTCGGCTACACCTTC.

The chain uses TRBV29-1 and TRBJ2-1, with D possibly being TRBD2 (5 bases). The CDR3 contains 12 residues. V lost 7 bases and J 3 bases, leaving 10 bases between the germline ends. The germline CDR1 and CDR2 sequences are SQVTM and ANQGSEA. The CDR3 sequence is CSGGRGYNEQFF. The DNA of the CDR3 is TGCAGCGGTGGACGGGGCTACAATGAGCAGTTCTTC.

This clone was seen only a few times. This rearrangement joins TRBV19 to TRBJ2-5; D gene ambiguous. V lost 3 bases and J 1 base, leaving 6 bases between the germline ends. The CDR3 consists of 13 residues. Germline V gene sequence: CDR1 LNHDA, CDR2 SQIVND (reference sequence). The CDR3 loop is CASSMEPQETQYF. The DNA for the CDR3 is TGTGCCAGTAGTATGGAGCCCCAAGAGACCCAGTACTTC.

The chain employs TRBV6-1 and TRBJ2-2, with 7 bases identical to TRBD2. CDR3 size: 14 residues. Trimming took 5 bases from V and 6 from J; bases not matched to a gene: 6. Germline values: CDR1 MNHNS, CDR2 SASEGT. The CDR3 here is CASSTGGFSGELFF. CDR3 in DNA: TGTGCCAGCAGTACGGGAGGATTTTCCGGGGAGCTGTTTTTT.

This clone was observed a handful of times. The rearrangement uses TRBV2 and TRBJ2-2, with a possible D match to TRBD1 (5 bases). Trimming left V 1 base short and J 6 bases short, with 12 bases between. This CDR3 comprises 15 residues. Looked up from germline, CDR1 is SNHLY and CDR2 is FYNNEI. The DNA of the CDR3 is TGTGCCAGCAGTGAAGTGCAGGGTACAGCCGGGGAGCTGTTTTTT. Translated, it gives CASSEVQGTAGELFF.

The gene calls are TRBV18 and TRBJ1-1, with 7 nucleotides matching TRBD1. CDR1 is KGHSH, CDR2 LQKENI, per germline. Trimming cost V 0 bases and J 3 bases; bases outside gene matches: 7. This CDR3 comprises 16 residues. The CDR3 here is CASSPPKGAVDTEAFF. The DNA of the CDR3 is TGTGCCAGCTCACCACCTAAGGGGGCGGTGGACACTGAAGCTTTCTTT.

This clone was seen a few times. Here the CDR3 reads CSVRRGGEETQYF. The CDR3 nucleotides read TGCAGCGTGCGCCGCGGAGGGGAAGAGACCCAGTACTTC. The chain recombines TRBV29-1 with TRBJ2-5; D may be TRBD2 (6 bases). The germline gives CDR1 SQVTM, CDR2 ANQGSEA. The CDR3 is made up of 13 amino acids. The V end was cut by 6 bases, the J end by 3 bases, with 14 bases between.

This clone has only a few counts. The rearrangement uses TRBV21-1 and TRBJ2-6; the DNA was not compared with TRBD1, the D call given in the table. TRBV21-1 is a recognized pseudogene. This CDR3 comprises 19 residues. CDR3: CASSSQRAGGLSGANVLTF. The CDR3 nucleotides are TGTGCCAGCAGCTCACAGAGAGCAGGGGGCCTTTCAGGGGCCAACGTCCTGACTTTC.

V usage is TRBV6-5 and J usage is TRBJ2-2; D unclear. V was trimmed by 0 bases and J by 4 bases, leaving 12 bases between them. Germline CDR1 and CDR2: MNHEY and SVGAGI. The CDR3 is made up of 16 amino acids. Here the CDR3 DNA reads TGTGCCAGCAGTTACTCACCGGCGGCGAGCACCGGGGAGCTGTTTTTT. It translates to CASSYSPAASTGELFF.

This clone was counted between two and nine times. The chain couples TRBV10-2 to TRBJ2-1; a possible D gene is TRBD2 (6 bases). The V end lost 8 bases, the J end lost 9 bases, and 11 bases lay between the germline ends. Germline CDR1 WSHSY, CDR2 SAAADI. CDR3 length equals 11 residues. CDR3 residues: CASCGNIEQFF. The CDR3 DNA follows: TGCGCCAGCTGCGGGAACATTGAGCAGTTCTTC.

The chain links TRBV7-9 to TRBJ2-7; D is possibly TRBD2 (7 bases). The V end lost 5 bases, the J end lost 7 bases, and 15 bases lay between the germline ends. The CDR3 spans 13 residues. Per the germline V gene, CDR1 is SEHNR and CDR2 is FQNEAQ (reference sequence). CDR3 loop: CASSQRGGGEQYF. In DNA form, the CDR3 reads TGTGCCAGCAGCCAACGGGGAGGGGGAGAGCAGTACTTC.

The rearrangement uses TRBV14 and TRBJ2-5; TRBD2 matches at 10 bases. Trimming removed 4 bases from V and 4 bases from J; junction bases left unmatched: 9. The CDR3 sequence is 16 residues long. Germline CDR1 SGHDN, CDR2 FVKESK. The CDR3 region has the DNA TGTGCCAGCAGCCTCAGGACTAGCGGAGGAGGAGAGACCCAGTACTTC. Protein product: CASSLRTSGGGETQYF.

The rearrangement uses TRBV30 and TRBJ1-1; D ambiguous. CDR1 GTSNPN and CDR2 SVGIG come from the germline V gene (reference sequence). This CDR3 region has 11 residues. Between the trimmed V and J ends, which lost 2 bases and 5 bases, there was a span of 6 bases. CDR3 sequence reads: CAWSLRTEAFF. In DNA, the CDR3 is TGTGCCTGGAGTCTTCGGACTGAAGCTTTCTTT.

This clone was found a few times. The rearrangement joins TRBV2 to TRBJ1-4; TRBD1 matches 9 bases. CDR3 length: 14 amino acids. Germline CDR1 reads SNHLY; CDR2 reads FYNNEI. After removal of 8 bases from V and 9 bases from J, the junction contained 10 bases not matched to a gene. CDR3 loop: CASGAGGQGQKLFF. DNA of the CDR3: TGTGCCAGCGGTGCCGGGGGACAGGGCCAAAAACTGTTTTTT.

The chain links TRBV9 to TRBJ1-4; TRBD1 agrees at 8 bases. With 4 bases clipped from V and 3 bases from J, the junction kept 5 bases outside the gene matches. Germline V lookup: CDR1 SGDLS, CDR2 YYNGEE. The CDR3 covers 15 residues. The CDR3, as DNA: TGTGCCAGCAGCACCAGGGGGCTGGCTAATGAAAAACTGTTTTTT. Residues: CASSTRGLANEKLFF.

The chain couples TRBV5-1 to TRBJ2-7; 7 bases fit TRBD2. With 0 bases clipped from V and 4 bases from J, the junction kept 4 bases outside the gene matches. CDR3 length equals 14 residues. Germline assignment: CDR1 SGHRS and CDR2 YFSETQ. CDR3 sequence (DNA): TGCGCCAGCAGCTTGGAGGGAGGGTTTTACGAGCAGTACTTC. Protein sequence: CASSLEGGFYEQYF. The whole variable domain, remainder taken from reference TRBV5-1 and TRBJ2-7, is KAGVTQTPRYLIKTRGQQVTLSCSPISGHRSVSWYQQTPGQGLQFLFEYFSETQRNKGNFPGRFSGRQFSNSRSEMNVSTLELGDSALYLCASSLEGGFYEQYFGPGTRLTVT.

This clone was found a few times. CDR3 nucleotide sequence: TGTGCCAGCAGCAGATCACAGGAGAACTATGGCTACACCTTC. Protein: CASSRSQENYGYTF. The chain recombines TRBV5-6 with TRBJ1-2, with D perhaps TRBD1 (5 bases). V dropped 4 bases and J dropped 2 bases, with 12 bases sitting between them. This CDR3 contains 14 residues. Germline CDR1 reads SGHDT; CDR2 reads YYEEEE.